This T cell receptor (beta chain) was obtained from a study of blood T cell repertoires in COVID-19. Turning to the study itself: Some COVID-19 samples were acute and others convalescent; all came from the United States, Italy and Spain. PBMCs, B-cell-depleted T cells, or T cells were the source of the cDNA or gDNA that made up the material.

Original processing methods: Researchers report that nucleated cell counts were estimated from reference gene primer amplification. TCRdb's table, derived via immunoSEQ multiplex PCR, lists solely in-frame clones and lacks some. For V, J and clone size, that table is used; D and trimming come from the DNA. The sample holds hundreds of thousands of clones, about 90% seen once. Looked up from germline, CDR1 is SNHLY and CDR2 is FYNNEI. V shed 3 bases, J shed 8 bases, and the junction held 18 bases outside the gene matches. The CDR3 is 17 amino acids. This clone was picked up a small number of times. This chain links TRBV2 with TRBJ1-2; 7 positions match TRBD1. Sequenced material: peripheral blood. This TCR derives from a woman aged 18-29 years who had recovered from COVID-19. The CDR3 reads CASSDNLFGRGQSGYTF. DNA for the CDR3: TGTGCCAGCAGTGACAACCTGTTCGGGAGGGGGCAATCAGGCTACACCTTC.